These T cell receptor beta chains were read from a single sample in a study of blood T cell repertoires in COVID-19. Profiled with immunoSEQ multiplex PCR; TCRdb holds only in-frame clones, not every one. In the table there are some 300,000 clones, more than 75% of which are singletons. Specimen: PBMCs or T cells enriched from blood (not recorded which). Receptor source: a woman in her sixties or seventies in a cohort exposed to, infected with or recovered from COVID-19 (not recorded which). Each CDR3 is given with its conserved first and last residue. D genes are given only for firm matches. Rows give clone size only sometimes, using once, few, many, or a class for an expanded clone.

size: -; V: TRBV18; D: TRBD1; J: TRBJ1-2; CDR3: CASSPPWQGAGEPYGYTF; DNA: TGTGCCAGCTCACCACCGTGGCAGGGGGCCGGCGAACCCTATGGCTACACCTTC
size: many; V: TRBV6-2/TRBV6-3; D: TRBD2; J: TRBJ2-2; CDR3: CASSYLAGLNTGELFF; DNA: TGTGCCAGCAGTTACCTAGCGGGCTTAAACACCGGGGAGCTGTTTTTT
size: -; V: TRBV10-1; D: TRBD2; J: TRBJ2-1; CDR3: CASSEGTSAYNEQFF; DNA: TGCGCCAGCAGTGAGGGGACTAGCGCCTACAATGAGCAGTTCTTC
size: -; V: TRBV28; D: -; J: TRBJ2-7; CDR3: CASSLGGTAGSYEQYF; DNA: TGTGCCAGCAGTTTAGGAGGGACGGCCGGTTCCTACGAGCAGTACTTC
size: -; V: TRBV14; D: TRBD2; J: TRBJ2-1; CDR3: CASGGLAGVPYNEQFF; DNA: TGTGCCAGCGGGGGACTAGCGGGAGTTCCTTACAATGAGCAGTTCTTC
size: once; V: TRBV5-1; D: TRBD2; J: TRBJ2-1; CDR3: CASSNTGTVTAGGDNEQFF; DNA: TGCGCCAGCAGCAACACCGGGACGGTGACAGCGGGAGGGGACAATGAGCAGTTCTTC
size: -; V: TRBV5-1; D: -; J: TRBJ1-3; CDR3: CASSLPGNTIYF; DNA: TGCGCCAGCAGCTTGCCGGGAAACACCATATATTTT
size: -; V: TRBV6-5; D: TRBD1; J: TRBJ1-3; CDR3: CASGDRGGGNTIYF; DNA: TGTGCCAGCGGGGACAGGGGAGGTGGAAACACCATATATTTT
size: -; V: TRBV7-2; D: -; J: TRBJ1-2; CDR3: CASSLQTAIGYGYTF; DNA: TGTGCCAGCAGCCTCCAGACAGCTATTGGATATGGCTACACCTTC
size: once; V: TRBV7-2; D: -; J: TRBJ1-2; CDR3: CASSLSADYGYTF; DNA: TGTGCCAGCAGCTTATCTGCGGACTATGGCTACACCTTC
size: -; V: TRBV9; D: TRBD1; J: TRBJ1-3; CDR3: CASSGDRANTIYF; DNA: TGTGCCAGCAGTGGGGACAGGGCAAACACCATATATTTT
size: -; V: TRBV5-1; D: -; J: TRBJ1-1; CDR3: CASSLRFTEAFF; DNA: TGCGCCAGCAGCCTGAGGTTCACTGAAGCTTTCTTT
size: -; V: TRBV30; D: -; J: TRBJ1-1; CDR3: CAWSGQKQGNTEAFF; DNA: TGTGCCTGGAGTGGGCAAAAACAGGGGAACACTGAAGCTTTCTTT
size: -; V: TRBV7-9; D: -; J: TRBJ2-7; CDR3: CASSLVGINYEQYF; DNA: TGTGCCAGCAGCTTAGTCGGGATCAACTACGAGCAGTACTTC
size: -; V: TRBV18; D: TRBD2; J: TRBJ2-5; CDR3: CASSRGTSGQETQYF; DNA: TGTGCCAGCTCAAGGGGGACTAGCGGACAAGAGACCCAGTACTTC
size: -; V: TRBV30; D: -; J: TRBJ1-4; CDR3: CAWSRGNEKLFF; DNA: TGTGCCTGGAGCCGGGGTAATGAAAAACTGTTTTTT
size: -; V: TRBV7-9; D: -; J: TRBJ1-2; CDR3: CASSLGGGGRDDGYTF; DNA: TGTGCCAGCAGCTTAGGCGGTGGGGGCAGGGACGATGGCTACACCTTC
size: -; V: TRBV14; D: -; J: TRBJ2-1; CDR3: CASSQDIGYNEQFF; DNA: TGTGCCAGCAGCCAAGATATCGGTTACAATGAGCAGTTCTTC
size: -; V: TRBV20-1; D: TRBD1; J: TRBJ2-7; CDR3: CSAGTGSEQYF; DNA: TGCAGTGCTGGGACAGGGTCCGAGCAGTACTTC
size: -; V: TRBV2; D: -; J: TRBJ2-1; CDR3: CASSPGSLDNEQFF; DNA: TGTGCCAGCAGTCCAGGGTCCTTGGACAATGAGCAGTTCTTC
size: -; V: TRBV5-1; D: TRBD1; J: TRBJ1-4; CDR3: CASSLLGQVNEKLFF; DNA: TGCGCCAGCAGCTTGCTGGGACAGGTTAATGAAAAACTGTTTTTT
size: -; V: TRBV5-1; D: -; J: TRBJ1-6; CDR3: CASSPRGLDSPLHF; DNA: TGCGCCAGCAGCCCAAGGGGCCTGGATTCACCCCTCCACTTT
size: -; V: TRBV6-1; D: -; J: TRBJ1-3; CDR3: CASSEQGRGNTIYF; DNA: TGTGCCAGCAGTGAACAGGGAAGAGGAAACACCATATATTTT
size: -; V: TRBV28; D: -; J: TRBJ2-1; CDR3: CASKGGSPSPNEQFF; DNA: TGTGCCAGCAAAGGAGGGAGTCCCAGCCCCAATGAGCAGTTCTTC
size: -; V: TRBV5-1; D: -; J: TRBJ2-3; CDR3: CASSPGETSTDTQYF; DNA: TGCGCCAGCAGCCCGGGGGAAACTAGCACAGATACGCAGTATTTT
size: -; V: TRBV10-3; D: -; J: TRBJ2-7; CDR3: CAISEGPNEQYF; DNA: TGTGCCATCAGTGAGGGGCCTAACGAGCAGTACTTC
size: -; V: TRBV5-1; D: -; J: TRBJ2-1; CDR3: CASSRSGGSYNEQFF; DNA: TGCGCCAGCAGCCGGAGCGGAGGCTCCTACAATGAGCAGTTCTTC
size: -; V: TRBV25-1; D: -; J: TRBJ2-7; CDR3: CASSHGEPYEQYF; DNA: TGTGCCAGCAGTCACGGGGAACCTTACGAGCAGTACTTC
size: -; V: TRBV19; D: -; J: TRBJ2-3; CDR3: CASSRLGDTQYF; DNA: TGTGCCAGTAGTAGGCTAGGAGATACGCAGTATTTT
size: -; V: TRBV27; D: TRBD2; J: TRBJ2-7; CDR3: CASSSRRLARSYEQYF; DNA: TGTGCCAGCAGTTCCCGCCGACTAGCTCGCTCCTACGAGCAGTACTTC
size: -; V: TRBV6-5; D: TRBD2; J: TRBJ2-2; CDR3: CASSWGLAVLTGELFF; DNA: TGTGCCAGCAGTTGGGGACTAGCGGTCCTCACCGGGGAGCTGTTTTTT
size: -; V: TRBV7-2; D: TRBD2; J: TRBJ2-1; CDR3: CASSLLAGGSEQFF; DNA: TGTGCCAGCAGCTTACTAGCGGGTGGGAGTGAGCAGTTCTTC
size: once; V: TRBV5-4; D: -; J: TRBJ1-6; CDR3: CASRPVGANSPLHF; DNA: TGTGCCAGCAGGCCCGTAGGGGCGAATTCACCCCTCCACTTT
size: -; V: TRBV2; D: -; J: TRBJ2-7; CDR3: CASRKQFYEQYF; DNA: TGTGCCAGCAGGAAACAGTTTTACGAGCAGTACTTC
size: -; V: TRBV29-1; D: TRBD1; J: TRBJ2-1; CDR3: CSVSSGTAYNEQFF; DNA: TGCAGCGTTAGCTCCGGGACAGCCTACAATGAGCAGTTCTTC
size: -; V: TRBV6-2/TRBV6-3; D: -; J: TRBJ2-7; CDR3: CASSYSRGHSYEQYF; DNA: TGTGCCAGCAGTTACTCGAGGGGACACTCCTACGAGCAGTACTTC
size: -; V: TRBV7-3; D: TRBD2; J: TRBJ2-1; CDR3: CASSLTSGRHNEQFF; DNA: TGTGCCAGCAGCCTAACTAGCGGGAGGCACAATGAGCAGTTCTTC
size: -; V: TRBV4-1; D: TRBD1; J: TRBJ2-1; CDR3: CASSHGQGAMDEQFF; DNA: TGCGCCAGCAGCCACGGACAGGGGGCTATGGATGAGCAGTTCTTC
size: -; V: TRBV5-1; D: -; J: TRBJ2-7; CDR3: CASSLGASYEQYF; DNA: TGCGCCAGCAGCTTGGGGGCCTCCTACGAGCAGTACTTC
size: -; V: TRBV9; D: -; J: TRBJ2-7; CDR3: CASSVEEERKQYF; DNA: TGTGCCAGCAGCGTAGAGGAAGAGAGGAAGCAGTACTTC
size: once; V: TRBV27; D: TRBD2; J: TRBJ2-5; CDR3: CASSFLREGFQETQYF; DNA: TGTGCCAGCAGTTTTTTGCGGGAGGGCTTCCAAGAGACCCAGTACTTC